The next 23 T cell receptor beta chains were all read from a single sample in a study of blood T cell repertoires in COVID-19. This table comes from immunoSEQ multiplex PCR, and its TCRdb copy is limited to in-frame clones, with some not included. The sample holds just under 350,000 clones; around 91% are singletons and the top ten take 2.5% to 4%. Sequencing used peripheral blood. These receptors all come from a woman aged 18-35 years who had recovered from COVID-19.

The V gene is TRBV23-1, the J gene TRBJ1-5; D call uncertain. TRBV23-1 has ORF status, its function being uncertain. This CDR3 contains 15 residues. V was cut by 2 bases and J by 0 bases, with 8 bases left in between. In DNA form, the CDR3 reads TGCGCCAGCAGTCAACCTAGACCTAGCAATCAGCCCCAGCATTTT. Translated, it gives CASSQPRPSNQPQHF.

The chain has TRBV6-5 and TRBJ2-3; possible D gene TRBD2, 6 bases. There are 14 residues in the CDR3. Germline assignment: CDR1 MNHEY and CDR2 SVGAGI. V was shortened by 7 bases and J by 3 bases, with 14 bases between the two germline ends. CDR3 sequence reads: CASKRGLSTDTQYF. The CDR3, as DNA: TGTGCCAGCAAACGGGGACTTTCAACAGATACGCAGTATTTT.

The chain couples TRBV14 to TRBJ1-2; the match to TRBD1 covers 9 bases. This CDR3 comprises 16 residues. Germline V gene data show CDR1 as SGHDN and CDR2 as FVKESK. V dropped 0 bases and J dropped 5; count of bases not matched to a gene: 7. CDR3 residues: CASSQDQDRGFYGYTF. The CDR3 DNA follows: TGTGCCAGCAGCCAAGACCAGGACAGGGGTTTTTATGGCTACACCTTC. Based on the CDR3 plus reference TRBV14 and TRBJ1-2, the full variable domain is EAGVTQFPSHSVIEKGQTVTLRCDPISGHDNLYWYRRVMGKEIKFLLHFVKESKQDESGMPNNRFLAERTGGTYSTLKVQPAELEDSGVYFCASSQDQDRGFYGYTFGSGTRLTVV.

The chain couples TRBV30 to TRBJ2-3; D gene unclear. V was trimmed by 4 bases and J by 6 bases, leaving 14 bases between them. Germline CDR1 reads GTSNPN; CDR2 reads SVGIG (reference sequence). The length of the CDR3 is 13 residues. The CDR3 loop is CAWTTHPRDTQYF. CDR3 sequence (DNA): TGTGCCTGGACGACACACCCAAGGGATACGCAGTATTTT.

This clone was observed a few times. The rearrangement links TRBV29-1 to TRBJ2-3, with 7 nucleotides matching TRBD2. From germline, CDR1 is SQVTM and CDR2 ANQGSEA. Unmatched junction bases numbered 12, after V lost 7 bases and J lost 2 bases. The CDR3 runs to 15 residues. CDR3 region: CSALGPAGVTDTQYF. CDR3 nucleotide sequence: TGCAGCGCCCTGGGGCCGGCGGGAGTCACAGATACGCAGTATTTT.

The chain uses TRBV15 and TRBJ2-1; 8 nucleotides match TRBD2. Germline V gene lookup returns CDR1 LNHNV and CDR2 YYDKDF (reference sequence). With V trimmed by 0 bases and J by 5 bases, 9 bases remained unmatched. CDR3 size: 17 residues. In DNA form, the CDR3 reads TGTGCCACCAGCAGAGAAATACTAGCGGACCTAAACAATGAGCAGTTCTTC. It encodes CATSREILADLNNEQFF. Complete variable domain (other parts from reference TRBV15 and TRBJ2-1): DAMVIQNPRYQVTQFGKPVTLSCSQTLNHNVMYWYQQKSSQAPKLLFHYYDKDFNNEADTPDNFQSRRPNTSFCFLDIRSPGLGDTAMYLCATSREILADLNNEQFFGPGTRLTVL.

The CDR3 nucleotides read TGTGCCAGCTCACCCGGGACTAGCGGCTACGAGCAGTACGTC. This translates into CASSPGTSGYEQYV. The chain has TRBV18 and TRBJ2-7; 11 bases are a match to TRBD2. CDR1 KGHSH and CDR2 LQKENI come from the germline V gene. The CDR3 is 14 amino acids. J lost 3 bases, V lost 3 bases, and 1 base had no gene match.

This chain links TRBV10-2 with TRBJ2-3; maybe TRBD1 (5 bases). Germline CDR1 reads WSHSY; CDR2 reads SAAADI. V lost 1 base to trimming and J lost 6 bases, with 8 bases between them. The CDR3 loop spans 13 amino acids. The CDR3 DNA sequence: TGCGCCAGCAGTGAGTGGGCAGGGGATACGCAGTATTTT. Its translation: CASSEWAGDTQYF.

The CDR3 is CAWSPRTGGFTEAFF. For the CDR3, the DNA is TGTGCCTGGAGCCCCCGGACAGGGGGATTCACTGAAGCTTTCTTT. The V call is TRBV30, the J call TRBJ1-1, with 10 bases aligning to TRBD1. Trimming cost V 3 bases and J 4 bases; bases outside gene matches: 8. CDR3 size: 15 residues. The V gene's germline CDR1 is GTSNPN and CDR2 SVGIG (reference sequence).

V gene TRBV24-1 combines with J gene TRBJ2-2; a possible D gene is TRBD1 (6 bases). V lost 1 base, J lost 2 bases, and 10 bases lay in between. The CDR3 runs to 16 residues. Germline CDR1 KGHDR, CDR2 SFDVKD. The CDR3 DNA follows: TGTGCCACCAGTGATTTTTGGACAGTAAACACCGGGGAGCTGTTTTTT. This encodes CATSDFWTVNTGELFF.

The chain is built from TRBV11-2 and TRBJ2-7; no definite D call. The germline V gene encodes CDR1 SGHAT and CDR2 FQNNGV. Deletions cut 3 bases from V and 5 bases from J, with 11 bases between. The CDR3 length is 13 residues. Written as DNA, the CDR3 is TGTGCCAGCAGCTTTAGAAACCGGGACGAGCAGTACGTC. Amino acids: CASSFRNRDEQYV.

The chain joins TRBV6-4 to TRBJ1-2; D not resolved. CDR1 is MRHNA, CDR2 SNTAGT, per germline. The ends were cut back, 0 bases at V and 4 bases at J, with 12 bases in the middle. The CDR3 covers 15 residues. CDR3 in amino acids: CASSDSGTSGYGYTF. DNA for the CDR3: TGTGCCAGCAGTGACTCTGGCACCTCGGGCTATGGCTACACCTTC.

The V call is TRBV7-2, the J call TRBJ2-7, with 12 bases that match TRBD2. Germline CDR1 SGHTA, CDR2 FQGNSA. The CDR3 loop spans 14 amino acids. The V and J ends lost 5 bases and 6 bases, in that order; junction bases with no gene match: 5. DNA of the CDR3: TGTGCCAGCAGCCACCGGACTAGCGGGGCCGAGCAGTACGTC. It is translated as CASSHRTSGAEQYV.

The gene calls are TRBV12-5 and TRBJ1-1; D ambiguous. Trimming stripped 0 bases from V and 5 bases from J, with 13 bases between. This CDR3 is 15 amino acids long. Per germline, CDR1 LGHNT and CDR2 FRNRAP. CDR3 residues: CASGLVLRPGTEAFF. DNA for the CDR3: TGTGCTAGTGGTTTGGTACTAAGACCGGGGACTGAAGCTTTCTTT.

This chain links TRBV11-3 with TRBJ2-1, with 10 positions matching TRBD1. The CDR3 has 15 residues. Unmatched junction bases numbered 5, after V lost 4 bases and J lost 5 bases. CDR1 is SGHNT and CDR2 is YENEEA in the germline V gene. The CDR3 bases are TGTGCCAGCAGCTCGCGAGGGACAGGGGACAATGAGCAGTTCTTC. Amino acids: CASSSRGTGDNEQFF.

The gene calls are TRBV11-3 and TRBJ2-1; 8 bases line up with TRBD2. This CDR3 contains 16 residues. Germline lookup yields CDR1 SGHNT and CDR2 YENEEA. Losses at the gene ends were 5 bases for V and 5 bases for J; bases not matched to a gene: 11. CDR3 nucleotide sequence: TGTGCCAGCAGCCCGCCGGCTAGCGGGTTTCACAATGAGCAGTTCTTC. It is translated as CASSPPASGFHNEQFF.

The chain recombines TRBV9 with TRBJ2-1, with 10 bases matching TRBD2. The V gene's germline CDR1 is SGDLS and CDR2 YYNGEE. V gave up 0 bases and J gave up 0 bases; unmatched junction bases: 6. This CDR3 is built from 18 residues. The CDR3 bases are TGTGCCAGCAGCGTAGCTAGCCTAGCGGGAGCCTCCTACAATGAGCAGTTCTTC. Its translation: CASSVASLAGASYNEQFF.

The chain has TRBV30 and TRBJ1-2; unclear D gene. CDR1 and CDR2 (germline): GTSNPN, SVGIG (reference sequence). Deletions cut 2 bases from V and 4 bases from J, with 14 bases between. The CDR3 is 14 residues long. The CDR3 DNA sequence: TGTGCCTGGAGTCGAAGCTCCCGGGGCTATGGCTACACCTTC. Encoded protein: CAWSRSSRGYGYTF.

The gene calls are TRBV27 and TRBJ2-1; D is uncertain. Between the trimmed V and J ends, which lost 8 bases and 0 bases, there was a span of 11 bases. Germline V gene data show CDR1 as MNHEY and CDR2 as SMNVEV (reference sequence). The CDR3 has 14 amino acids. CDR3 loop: CASAIAVSYNEQFF. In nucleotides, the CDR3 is TGTGCCAGCGCAATAGCTGTCTCCTACAATGAGCAGTTCTTC.

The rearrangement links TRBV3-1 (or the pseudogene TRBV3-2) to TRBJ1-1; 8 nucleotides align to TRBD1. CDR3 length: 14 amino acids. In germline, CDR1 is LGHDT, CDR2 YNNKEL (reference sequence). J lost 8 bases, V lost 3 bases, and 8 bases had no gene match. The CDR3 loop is CASSQVRQGTEAFF. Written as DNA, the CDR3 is TGTGCCAGCAGCCAGGTCCGACAGGGGACCGAAGCTTTCTTT.

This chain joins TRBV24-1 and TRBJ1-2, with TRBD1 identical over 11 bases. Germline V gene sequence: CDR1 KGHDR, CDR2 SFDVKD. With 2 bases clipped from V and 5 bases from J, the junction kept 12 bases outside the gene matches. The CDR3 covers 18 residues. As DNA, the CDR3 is TGTGCCACCAGTGATTCCGGACAGGGGGCCGGTCGTCGATATGGCTACACCTTC. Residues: CATSDSGQGAGRRYGYTF.

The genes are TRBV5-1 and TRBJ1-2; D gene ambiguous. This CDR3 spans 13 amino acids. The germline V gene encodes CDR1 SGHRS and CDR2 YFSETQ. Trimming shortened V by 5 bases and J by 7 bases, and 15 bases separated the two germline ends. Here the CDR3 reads CASRTTPSGGYTF. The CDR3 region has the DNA TGCGCCAGCAGGACCACTCCGTCGGGTGGCTACACCTTC.

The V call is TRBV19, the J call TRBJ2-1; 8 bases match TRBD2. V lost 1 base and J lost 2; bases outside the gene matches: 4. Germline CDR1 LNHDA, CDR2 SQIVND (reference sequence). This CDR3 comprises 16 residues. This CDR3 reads CASSIVGGRPYNEQFF. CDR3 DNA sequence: TGTGCCAGTAGTATAGTCGGCGGGAGGCCCTACAATGAGCAGTTCTTC.